One sample yielded the 28 T cell receptor beta chains listed below, sequenced in a study of cytomegalovirus exposure and HLA in healthy donors. PCR used 60 Vbeta primers and 13 Jbeta primers. Generated by immunoSEQ multiplex PCR, the TCRdb table keeps only in-frame clones and is missing some. Of roughly 100,000 clones in the sample, approximately 64% were seen once. Sequenced input: PBMCs. The receptors were sampled from a woman in her forties or fifties in good health and CMV-seronegative.

The rearrangement joins TRBV28 to TRBJ1-4, with a weak D call TRBD1 (6 bases). The CDR3 is 15 residues long. V lost 1 base, J lost 3 bases, and 9 bases lay in between. Germline V CDR1 and CDR2: MDHEN, SYDVKM. DNA of the CDR3: TGTGCCAGCAGTTTATTTCAGGGGTCTAATGAAAAACTGTTTTTT. Its protein product is CASSLFQGSNEKLFF. Combining the CDR3 with reference TRBV28 and TRBJ1-4 gives the whole variable domain DVKVTQSSRYLVKRTGEKVFLECVQDMDHENMFWYRQDPGLGLRLIYFSYDVKMKEKGDIPEGYSVSREKKERFSLILESASTNQTSMYLCASSLFQGSNEKLFFGSGTQLSVL.

The chain is built from TRBV10-1 and TRBJ2-1; 16 nucleotides line up with TRBD2. The germline gives CDR1 WNHNN, CDR2 SYGVQD (reference sequence). With V trimmed by 6 bases and J by 2 bases, 7 bases remained unmatched. CDR3 length: 18 amino acids. The CDR3 coding sequence is TGCGCCAGCAGCGACAAAGGGACTAGCGGGGGGGCCTACAATGAGCAGTTCTTC. Translated, it gives CASSDKGTSGGAYNEQFF.

The V and J genes are TRBV5-5 and TRBJ2-7, with D tentatively TRBD1 (6 bases). Between the trimmed V and J ends, which lost 4 bases and 2 bases, there was a span of 16 bases. Germline CDR1 is SGHKS and CDR2 is YYEKEE (reference sequence). The CDR3 totals 15 residues. CDR3 sequence (DNA): TGTGCCAGCAGCCCGCAAGGCAGGGGAACCTACGAGCAGTACTTC. This translates into CASSPQGRGTYEQYF.

This sequence joins TRBV2 and TRBJ2-1; the D gene is possibly TRBD1 (6 bases). The CDR3 spans 16 residues. Trimming shortened V by 3 bases and J by 8 bases, and 20 bases separated the two germline ends. Per the germline V gene, CDR1 is SNHLY and CDR2 is FYNNEI. In nucleotides, the CDR3 is TGTGCCAGCAGTGATTCTGTAGGACAGAAAGGGGATGAGCAGTTCTTC. Amino acids: CASSDSVGQKGDEQFF.

The rearrangement links TRBV18 to TRBJ2-7; D is ambiguous. The V end lost 3 bases, the J end lost 4 bases, and 7 bases lay between the germline ends. This CDR3 spans 12 amino acids. Germline CDR1 reads KGHSH; CDR2 reads LQKENI. The DNA for the CDR3 is TGTGCCAGCTCACCGGGCGAATACGAGCAGTACTTC. As protein: CASSPGEYEQYF.

The V gene is TRBV7-9, the J gene TRBJ2-2; 11 bases line up with TRBD1. J lost 4 bases, V lost 3 bases, and 4 bases had no gene match. The CDR3 has 16 amino acids. CDR1 and CDR2 from the germline V gene are SEHNR and FQNEAQ (reference sequence). CDR3 sequence: CASSLGQGDSTGELFF. The CDR3 DNA is TGTGCCAGCAGCTTGGGACAGGGGGATAGCACCGGGGAGCTGTTTTTT.

This rearrangement joins TRBV30 to TRBJ2-1; tentative D call: TRBD2 (6 bases). Germline CDR1 and CDR2: GTSNPN and SVGIG (reference sequence). V was clipped by 4 bases and J by 9 bases, with 13 bases between them. The CDR3 sequence is 12 residues long. CDR3 loop: CAWTWTGGEQFF. CDR3 in DNA: TGTGCCTGGACCTGGACCGGGGGTGAGCAGTTCTTC.

The rearrangement uses TRBV4-2 and TRBJ2-7; 13 bases line up with TRBD2. The junction had 5 bases not matched to a gene; V was cut back by 0 bases and J by 6 bases. Germline CDR1 reads LGHNA; CDR2 reads YNFKEQ. This CDR3 spans 16 amino acids. Written as DNA, the CDR3 is TGTGCCAGCAGCCAAGATCCGGGACTAGCGGGATCCGAGCAGTACTTC. Translating it yields CASSQDPGLAGSEQYF.

The rearrangement joins TRBV7-8 to TRBJ2-1; TRBD2 matches at 8 bases. Germline CDR1 is SGHVS and CDR2 is FQNEAQ. This CDR3 has 15 residues. V lost 5 bases and J lost 8; bases outside the gene matches: 11. The DNA of the CDR3 is TGTGCCAGCAGCGAAGCCGGGACTAGACGTTATGAGCAGTTCTTC. As protein: CASSEAGTRRYEQFF.

The V gene is TRBV11-3, the J gene TRBJ2-3; D is perhaps TRBD1 (5 bases). CDR1 and CDR2 (germline): SGHNT, YENEEA. The CDR3 spans 18 residues. V shed 5 bases and J shed 0 bases, with 21 bases lying between them. The CDR3, as DNA: TGTGCCAGCAGCCCACGAGAGGTTGGGGCTCCGAGCACAGATACGCAGTATTTT. Protein: CASSPREVGAPSTDTQYF.

V usage is TRBV5-1 and J usage is TRBJ1-5; perhaps TRBD1 as D (6 bases). Germline-derived CDR1 and CDR2 are SGHRS and YFSETQ. There are 14 residues in the CDR3. V was pared by 0 bases and J by 7 bases, with 11 bases between. The CDR3 loop is CASSLEQGKQPQHF. CDR3 in DNA: TGCGCCAGCAGCTTGGAACAGGGTAAACAGCCCCAGCATTTT.

Only a few counts were recorded for this clone. V is TRBV4-1 and J is TRBJ2-6; 7 bases map to TRBD1. Germline CDR1 reads MGHRA; CDR2 reads YSYEKL. The CDR3 is 17 amino acids. J was trimmed by 1 base and V by 2 bases; bases with no gene match: 5. In nucleotides, the CDR3 is TGCGCCAGCAGCCAATTAACAGGGGTTTCTGGGGCCAACGTCCTGACTTTC. Translated, it gives CASSQLTGVSGANVLTF.

The chain carries TRBV29-1 and TRBJ2-7; 9 bases match TRBD2. Germline CDR1 reads SQVTM; CDR2 reads ANQGSEA. V was pared by 7 bases and J by 2 bases, with 3 bases of the junction left unmatched. The CDR3 has 12 amino acids. This CDR3 is CSGASGTYEQYF. CDR3 bases: TGCAGCGGGGCTAGCGGGACCTACGAGCAGTACTTC.

V usage is TRBV5-1 and J usage is TRBJ1-4, with TRBD1 as a possible D gene (5 bases). The germline CDR1 and CDR2 sequences are SGHRS and YFSETQ. V was clipped by 4 bases and J by 7 bases, with 20 bases between them. The CDR3 loop spans 16 amino acids. CDR3 in DNA: TGCGCCAGCAGCCCTATCCTCGGTGGGGGAGGTGAAAAACTGTTTTTT. Translating gives CASSPILGGGGEKLFF.

This clone occurred a few times. The rearrangement joins TRBV5-6 to TRBJ1-5; D is perhaps TRBD1 (6 bases). This CDR3 comprises 15 residues. Deletions cut 0 bases from V and 6 bases from J, with 13 bases between. The germline CDR1 and CDR2 sequences are SGHDT and YYEEEE. In DNA form, the CDR3 reads TGTGCCAGCAGCTTGGGGGGGGGCATGTTTCAGCCCCAGCATTTT. Translation gives CASSLGGGMFQPQHF.

The J gene is TRBJ2-5, the V gene TRBV7-9; the D gene is possibly TRBD1 (6 bases). This CDR3 has 14 amino acids. Germline V gene lookup returns CDR1 SEHNR and CDR2 FQNEAQ (reference sequence). V was shortened by 4 bases and J by 1 base, with 10 bases between the two germline ends. CDR3 DNA sequence: TGTGCCAGCAGCTCTGGACAGAGCCAAGAGACCCAGTACTTC. Translated: CASSSGQSQETQYF.

This clone was recorded only once. The J gene is TRBJ2-5, the V gene TRBV9, with 11 bases identical to TRBD2. In germline, CDR1 is SGDLS, CDR2 YYNGEE. The CDR3 totals 15 residues. With 2 bases clipped from V and 5 bases from J, the junction kept 5 bases outside the gene matches. The CDR3 is CASSVTGLAVETQYF. The CDR3 nucleotides read TGTGCCAGCAGCGTCACGGGACTAGCGGTGGAGACCCAGTACTTC.

CDR3 protein: CASSVRGGQGLGQPQHF. The CDR3 region has the DNA TGTGCCAGCAGCGTCAGAGGGGGACAGGGACTCGGTCAGCCCCAGCATTTT. The chain is built from TRBV7-2 and TRBJ1-5, with 9 positions matching TRBD1. The CDR3 loop spans 17 amino acids. Trimming removed 5 bases from V and 6 bases from J; junction bases left unmatched: 14. Per germline, CDR1 SGHTA and CDR2 FQGNSA.

The V call is TRBV28, the J call TRBJ1-2, with TRBD1 matching 9 bases. The CDR3 spans 14 residues. Germline loops: CDR1 MDHEN, CDR2 SYDVKM. The V and J ends lost 5 bases and 3 bases, in that order; junction bases with no gene match: 4. CDR3 bases: TGTGCCAGCAGTCTGGGACAGGGATACTATGGCTACACCTTC. Residues: CASSLGQGYYGYTF.

The chain is built from TRBV5-4 and TRBJ2-5; TRBD2 matches at 9 bases. CDR1 SGHNT and CDR2 YYREEE come from the germline V gene (reference sequence). This CDR3 region has 15 residues. J was trimmed by 3 bases and V by 0 bases; bases with no gene match: 3. The CDR3 DNA reads TGTGCCAGCAGCTTGGTGGTAGCGGGGGAAGAGACCCAGTACTTC. Protein sequence: CASSLVVAGEETQYF.

The chain uses TRBV15 and TRBJ1-2; weak D call: TRBD1 (6 bases). Trimming took 1 base from V and 5 from J, leaving 14 bases between them. The CDR3 extends over 15 amino acids. The germline CDR1 and CDR2 sequences are LNHNV and YYDKDF (reference sequence). CDR3 in DNA: TGTGCCACCAGCAGAGGGGGGGGCGATGGGTATGGCTACACCTTC. Protein product: CATSRGGGDGYGYTF.

The CDR3 nucleotides read TGTGCCAGTAGTAGTCCGGGACATTCTAACTATGGCTACACCTTC. Its translation is CASSSPGHSNYGYTF. J is TRBJ1-2 and V is TRBV19; TRBD1 might be the D (6 bases). Germline values: CDR1 LNHDA, CDR2 SQIVND (reference sequence). CDR3 length equals 15 residues. Trimming removed 4 bases from V and 0 bases from J, with 12 bases in between.

V and J are TRBV11-2 and TRBJ2-4; D remains ambiguous. Germline lookup yields CDR1 SGHAT and CDR2 FQNNGV. V lost 3 bases, J lost 5 bases, and 11 bases lay in between. The CDR3 has 14 amino acids. CDR3 DNA: TGTGCCAGCAGCTTGACATGGGCCGAAAACATTCAGTACTTC. This translates into CASSLTWAENIQYF.

This clone was seen more than once but under ten times. The V call is TRBV27, the J call TRBJ2-7; D unresolved. Deletions cut 4 bases from V and 2 bases from J, with 15 bases between. Germline CDR1 and CDR2: MNHEY and SMNVEV (reference sequence). The CDR3 runs to 15 residues. CDR3 sequence reads: CASSSDPSGTYEQYF. CDR3 nucleotide sequence: TGTGCCAGCAGTTCTGACCCTAGTGGTACCTACGAGCAGTACTTC.

V is TRBV6-5 and J is TRBJ2-2; 11 bases are shared with TRBD1. J was trimmed by 5 bases and V by 5 bases; bases with no gene match: 4. CDR3 length equals 15 residues. The germline V gene has CDR1 MNHEY and CDR2 SVGAGI. CDR3 sequence: CASSGTGGSTGELFF. The CDR3 bases are TGTGCCAGCAGTGGGACAGGGGGAAGTACCGGGGAGCTGTTTTTT.

V usage is TRBV4-1 and J usage is TRBJ1-4; TRBD1 agrees at 10 bases. CDR3 length: 16 amino acids. J lost 8 bases, V lost 3 bases, and 9 bases had no gene match. Germline V gene data show CDR1 as MGHRA and CDR2 as YSYEKL. CDR3: CASSHGDRGHKEKLFF. The CDR3 DNA follows: TGCGCCAGCAGCCATGGTGACAGGGGGCATAAGGAAAAACTGTTTTTT.

The chain has TRBV7-2 and TRBJ1-5; D possibly corresponds to TRBD1 (5 bases). The length of the CDR3 is 15 residues. Germline V gives CDR1 SGHTA, CDR2 FQGNSA. V was cut by 3 bases and J by 5 bases, with 14 bases left in between. CDR3 sequence reads: CASSFIGAGHQPQHF. DNA for the CDR3: TGTGCCAGCAGCTTTATCGGTGCGGGACATCAGCCCCAGCATTTT.

The rearrangement joins TRBV15 to TRBJ2-1, with 13 bases matching TRBD2. The germline gives CDR1 LNHNV, CDR2 YYDKDF (reference sequence). This CDR3 contains 15 residues. Unmatched junction bases numbered 2, after V lost 5 bases and J lost 4 bases. CDR3 sequence (DNA): TGTGCCACCAGCGGGGGACTAGCGGGGTACAATGAGCAGTTCTTC. Its protein is CATSGGLAGYNEQFF.